At least ten counts were recorded for the clone carrying this T cell receptor (beta chain). Its cognate antigen is unknown. This sample is drawn from a study of T cells in Graves' hyperthyroidism and ophthalmopathy. General study results and limits: Progression to ophthalmopathy was predicted a median of approximately 6.4 months early.

Patients aged 18 to 65 had newly diagnosed hyperthyroidism lasting under 2 months. Uncontrolled infection, other autoimmune disease, pregnancy and lactation each barred patients from inclusion. The study based diagnoses on clinical symptoms, serum thyroxine and TRAb, thyroid ultrasound and orbital computed tomography. Researchers took RNA transcripts and amplified the TCR beta CDR3 regions from them. The study used the HTBI primer set for a first-round RT-PCR of the TCR CDR3. TCRdb recomputed calls from the multiplex PCR reads with MiXCR, one row per CDR3 protein. The sample carries a few hundred thousand distinct CDR3 sequences, about half recorded once. The receptor comes from a woman between 18 and 30 years old with Graves' hyperthyroidism. Sequences were obtained from peripheral blood or thyroid tissue (not recorded which).

As DNA, the CDR3 is TGTGCCAGCAGCCTGTCCGGGACTACCTACGAGCAGTACTTC. Translated, it gives CASSLSGTTYEQYF. The chain combines TRBV7-2 with TRBJ2-7; TRBD2 aligns across 7 bases. CDR3 length: 14 residues. V lost 5 bases and J lost 2; bases outside the gene matches: 6. From germline, CDR1 is SGHTA and CDR2 FQGNSA.